Below, 8 T cell receptor beta chains from the same sample are listed, as sequenced in a study of blood T cell repertoires in COVID-19. TCRdb's copy holds only in-frame clones and misses some; the assay was immunoSEQ multiplex PCR. The sample carries fewer than 350,000 clones, about 86% recorded once. The sequenced material came from peripheral blood. The receptor set was obtained from a woman aged 55-70 years with active or convalescent COVID-19.

The J gene is TRBJ2-3, the V gene TRBV4-1, with 9 nucleotides matching TRBD2. CDR1 and CDR2 (germline): MGHRA, YSYEKL. The J segment lost 5 bases and the V segment lost 6 bases, leaving 12 bases of the junction unmatched. This CDR3 contains 16 residues. CDR3 residues: CASSYGASGERDTQYF. DNA for the CDR3: TGCGCCAGCAGTTACGGGGCTAGCGGGGAGAGAGATACGCAGTATTTT.

The chain carries TRBV7-2 and TRBJ2-7, with 9 bases identical to TRBD2. The CDR3 totals 14 residues. Germline CDR1 SGHTA, CDR2 FQGNSA. Trimming cost V 4 bases and J 6 bases; bases outside gene matches: 7. The CDR3 DNA reads TGTGCCAGCAGCTCCCGGACTAGCGTTGCCGAGCAGTACTTC. Its translation is CASSSRTSVAEQYF.

The J gene is TRBJ1-1, the V gene TRBV11-2; 7 positions match TRBD1. Germline values: CDR1 SGHAT, CDR2 FQNNGV. The CDR3 sequence is 15 residues long. The V gene end was trimmed by 4 bases and the J gene end by 5 bases; junction bases not matched to a gene: 10. The CDR3 is CASSSLRGPATEAFF. The DNA of the CDR3 is TGTGCCAGCAGCTCTTTGAGGGGGCCCGCGACTGAAGCTTTCTTT.

The CDR3 here is CASSQPGQGANTDTQYF. The CDR3 DNA is TGTGCCAGCAGCCAACCGGGACAGGGGGCGAACACAGATACGCAGTATTTT. The rearrangement uses TRBV3-1 (or the pseudogene TRBV3-2) and TRBJ2-3, with 12 bases aligning to TRBD1. V shed 2 bases and J 2 bases; nucleotides not matched to a gene: 5. Germline V gene sequence: CDR1 LGHDT, CDR2 YNNKEL (reference sequence). The CDR3 is made up of 17 amino acids.

The CDR3 loop reads CASSAGLAGGTRGDTQYF. The CDR3 region has the DNA TGTGCCAGCAGCGCGGGACTAGCGGGGGGCACGAGAGGAGATACGCAGTATTTT. The V gene is TRBV5-5, the J gene TRBJ2-3, with TRBD2 identical over 15 bases. The CDR3 runs to 18 residues. The germline V gene encodes CDR1 SGHKS and CDR2 YYEKEE (reference sequence). With 4 bases clipped from V and 5 bases from J, the junction kept 11 bases outside the gene matches.

The rearrangement joins TRBV5-5 to TRBJ2-2; D perhaps matches TRBD2 (6 bases). The CDR3 is made up of 12 amino acids. Trimming stripped 5 bases from V and 8 bases from J, with 10 bases between. The germline gives CDR1 SGHKS, CDR2 YYEKEE (reference sequence). The CDR3 here is CASRLAAGELFF. CDR3 DNA: TGTGCCAGCAGACTAGCTGCAGGGGAGCTGTTTTTT.

This clone occurred a few times. V gene TRBV19 combines with J gene TRBJ2-1; 7 nucleotides line up with TRBD1. Germline V CDR1 and CDR2: LNHDA, SQIVND (reference sequence). Trimming cost V 3 bases and J 7 bases; bases outside gene matches: 9. CDR3 length: 15 amino acids. CDR3: CASSISRGRRNEQFF. In DNA form, the CDR3 reads TGTGCCAGTAGTATCTCGAGGGGGCGGAGGAATGAGCAGTTCTTC.

CDR3 loop: CASSYSGVSTDTQYF. CDR3 coding DNA: TGTGCCAGCAGTTATAGCGGGGTTAGCACAGATACGCAGTATTTT. The genes are TRBV6-5 and TRBJ2-3, with TRBD2 matching over 8 bases. CDR1 and CDR2 (germline): MNHEY, SVGAGI. The ends lost 3 bases at V and 0 bases at J; junction bases unmatched: 2. The CDR3 runs 15 residues.